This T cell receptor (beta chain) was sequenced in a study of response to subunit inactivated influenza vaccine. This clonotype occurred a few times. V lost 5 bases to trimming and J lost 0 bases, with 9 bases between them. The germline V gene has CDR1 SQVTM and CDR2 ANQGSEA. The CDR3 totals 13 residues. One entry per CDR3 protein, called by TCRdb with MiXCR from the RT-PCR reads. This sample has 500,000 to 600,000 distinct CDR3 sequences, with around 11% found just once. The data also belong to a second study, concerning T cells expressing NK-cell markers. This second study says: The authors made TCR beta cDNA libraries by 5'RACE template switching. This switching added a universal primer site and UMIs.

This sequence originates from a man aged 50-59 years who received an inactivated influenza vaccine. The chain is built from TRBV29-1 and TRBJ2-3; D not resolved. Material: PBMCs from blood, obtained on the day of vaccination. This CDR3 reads CSVTPRSTDTQYF. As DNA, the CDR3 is TGCAGCGTTACGCCTCGGAGCACAGATACGCAGTATTTT.